Following are 23 T cell receptor beta chains from one sample sequenced in a study of T cell clones after liver transplantation. Using immunoSEQ multiplex PCR, the repertoire was profiled, and TCRdb retains in-frame clones only, with some absent. The repertoire holds over 70,000 clones, with 80% as singletons. The starting material was CD4+ T cells from blood, obtained 12 months after liver transplant. The receptors come from a human patient who received a liver transplant. Some T cells may have come from the graft donor.

This clone was counted a single time. The chain combines TRBV5-8 with TRBJ2-2; D might be TRBD1 (5 bases). This CDR3 contains 13 residues. V lost 3 bases and J lost 7, with 10 bases in between. The germline gives CDR1 SGHTS, CDR2 YDEGEE. The chain's CDR3 is CASSSRANGELFF. The CDR3 DNA sequence: TGTGCCAGCAGCTCCAGGGCGAACGGGGAGCTGTTTTTT.

The chain is built from TRBV7-2 and TRBJ2-1, with 8 bases matching TRBD2. Losses at the gene ends were 5 bases for V and 0 bases for J; bases not matched to a gene: 6. The CDR3 is 16 residues long. Germline CDR1 SGHTA, CDR2 FQGNSA. CDR3 nucleotide sequence: TGTGCCAGCAGCCCCCGCGGGGGGAGCTCCTACAATGAGCAGTTCTTC. Its translation is CASSPRGGSSYNEQFF.

V usage is TRBV5-4 and J usage is TRBJ2-3; 12 bases map to TRBD2. Germline values: CDR1 SGHNT, CDR2 YYREEE (reference sequence). The CDR3 has 16 amino acids. Trimming at V came to 4 bases and at J to 4 bases, leaving 7 bases not matched to a gene. In DNA form, the CDR3 reads TGTGCCAGCAGCCTTCTAGCGGGAGGGGAAGCAGATACGCAGTATTTT. It is translated as CASSLLAGGEADTQYF.

This clone was seen once. The chain has TRBV28 and TRBJ1-2; D perhaps matches TRBD1 (5 bases). Germline CDR1 reads MDHEN; CDR2 reads SYDVKM. The CDR3 runs 13 residues. Trimming shortened V by 4 bases and J by 0 bases, and 6 bases separated the two germline ends. The CDR3 coding sequence is TGTGCCAGCAGTTCAGGGCCTAACTATGGCTACACCTTC. Protein sequence: CASSSGPNYGYTF.

V and J are TRBV5-5 and TRBJ1-2; D remains unclear. Per germline, CDR1 SGHKS and CDR2 YYEKEE (reference sequence). V was shortened by 0 bases and J by 6 bases, with 21 bases between the two germline ends. The CDR3 covers 17 residues. CDR3 sequence: CASSLAFGQPNYDGYTF. CDR3 bases: TGTGCCAGCAGCTTGGCCTTTGGCCAACCCAACTATGATGGCTACACCTTC.

CDR3 amino acids: CASSGQGSTGELFF. CDR3 sequence (DNA): TGTGCCAGCAGCGGACAGGGTTCCACCGGGGAGCTGTTTTTT. The chain combines TRBV9 with TRBJ2-2; 7 nucleotides agree with TRBD1. Germline values: CDR1 SGDLS, CDR2 YYNGEE. V shed 3 bases, J shed 4 bases, and the junction held 3 bases outside the gene matches. The CDR3 totals 14 residues.

V and J are TRBV4-2 and TRBJ2-7; 15 bases match TRBD2. CDR1 LGHNA and CDR2 YNFKEQ come from the germline V gene. This CDR3 contains 19 residues. The V and J ends lost 1 base and 4 bases, in that order; junction bases with no gene match: 11. DNA of the CDR3: TGTGCCAGCAGCCAAGTCCCGGGCGGGACTAGCGGGAGGAGTTACGAGCAGTACTTC. Translated: CASSQVPGGTSGRSYEQYF.

The V gene is TRBV5-4, the J gene TRBJ2-3; D gene unclear. Germline loops: CDR1 SGHNT, CDR2 YYREEE (reference sequence). The V end was cut by 0 bases, the J end by 0 bases, with 8 bases between. The CDR3 covers 15 residues. The CDR3 DNA follows: TGTGCCAGCAGCTTGGGAGAGTTTAGCACAGATACGCAGTATTTT. Its translation: CASSLGEFSTDTQYF.

V gene TRBV19 combines with J gene TRBJ1-5, with TRBD1 matching 7 bases. Germline loops: CDR1 LNHDA, CDR2 SQIVND (reference sequence). CDR3 length: 14 amino acids. J lost 2 bases, V lost 6 bases, and 4 bases had no gene match. CDR3 DNA sequence: TGTGCCAGTAGAACTCAGGGGGGCAATCAGCCCCAGCATTTT. This codes for CASRTQGGNQPQHF.

V usage is TRBV4-3 and J usage is TRBJ2-1, with no clear D. Germline CDR1 is LGHNA and CDR2 is YSLEER. The V and J ends lost 0 bases and 8 bases respectively, with 8 bases between them. This CDR3 is 13 amino acids long. The CDR3 nucleotides read TGCGCCAGCAGCCAAGATTGGGCAGATGAGCAGTTCTTC. Its translation is CASSQDWADEQFF.

The chain links TRBV7-3 to TRBJ2-1, with 10 bases fitting TRBD2. Trimming removed 3 bases from V and 2 bases from J; junction bases left unmatched: 4. This CDR3 region has 16 residues. In germline, CDR1 is SGHTA, CDR2 FQGTGA. CDR3 protein: CASSFLAGVPYNEQFF. The CDR3 nucleotides read TGTGCCAGCAGCTTCCTAGCGGGAGTCCCCTACAATGAGCAGTTCTTC. Together with reference TRBV7-3 and TRBJ2-1, the CDR3 gives the full variable domain: GAGVSQTPSNKVTEKGKYVELRCDPISGHTALYWYRQSLGQGPEFLIYFQGTGAADDSGLPNDRFFAVRPEGSVSTLKIQRTERGDSAVYLCASSFLAGVPYNEQFFGPGTRLTVL.

This clone was found once. The rearrangement joins TRBV27 to TRBJ1-5, with TRBD1 as a possible D gene (5 bases). The CDR3 loop spans 17 amino acids. Trimming removed 4 bases from V and 1 base from J, with 17 bases in between. Germline lookup yields CDR1 MNHEY and CDR2 SMNVEV (reference sequence). CDR3 in amino acids: CASSSAPQGLSNQPQHF. CDR3 DNA: TGTGCCAGCAGTTCCGCCCCCCAGGGATTGAGCAATCAGCCCCAGCATTTT.

The V and J genes are TRBV10-3 and TRBJ2-1, with a weak D call TRBD2 (6 bases). V was clipped by 4 bases and J by 6 bases, with 13 bases between them. The germline CDR1 and CDR2 sequences are ENHRY and SYGVKD. The CDR3 extends over 14 amino acids. The CDR3 nucleotides are TGTGCCATCAGTGGAGGAGGAGCGGGCAATGAGCAGTTCTTC. The encoded protein is CAISGGGAGNEQFF.

This clone turned up a few times. In DNA, the CDR3 is TGTGCCAGCAGCTCCCGCGGCGGGTACTATGGCTACACCTTC. Its protein product is CASSSRGGYYGYTF. The rearrangement joins TRBV14 to TRBJ1-2; no clear D gene. The germline CDR1 and CDR2 sequences are SGHDN and FVKESK. The V gene lost 5 bases and the J gene lost 3 bases, with 13 bases spanning the gap. The CDR3 is 14 residues long.

The chain carries TRBV19 and TRBJ2-7, with TRBD1 as a possible D gene (5 bases). Germline CDR1 and CDR2: LNHDA and SQIVND (reference sequence). Trimming shortened V by 5 bases and J by 0 bases, and 23 bases separated the two germline ends. This CDR3 has 18 residues. For the CDR3, the DNA is TGTGCCAGTAGTCCAAGTGGGGCAGGCAGGGCCCACTCCTACGAGCAGTACTTC. It specifies CASSPSGAGRAHSYEQYF.

The CDR3 loop is CASSRQSLRGSANYGYTF. The DNA for the CDR3 is TGCGCCAGCAGTAGACAATCACTCCGGGGCTCAGCTAACTATGGCTACACCTTC. The chain recombines TRBV4-1 with TRBJ1-2, with D tentatively TRBD1 (5 bases). Germline-derived CDR1 and CDR2 are MGHRA and YSYEKL. The CDR3 loop spans 18 amino acids. Trimming cost V 6 bases and J 0 bases, with 23 bases left between them.

V usage is TRBV2 and J usage is TRBJ2-2; D uncertain. CDR3 length: 14 amino acids. V lost 3 bases, J lost 9 bases, and 14 bases lay in between. The germline CDR1 and CDR2 sequences are SNHLY and FYNNEI. The CDR3 bases are TGTGCCAGCAGTGAGAGACGGAGTATGCGGGAGCTGTTTTTT. Encoded protein: CASSERRSMRELFF.

This sequence joins TRBV7-2 and TRBJ2-2; 7 bases align to TRBD1. The CDR3 has 16 amino acids. CDR1 is SGHTA and CDR2 is FQGNSA in the germline V gene. V lost 3 bases, J lost 6 bases, and 10 bases stayed unmatched. In DNA, the CDR3 is TGTGCCAGCAGCTTGACCTCGACAGGGTATTCCGGGGAGCTGTTTTTT. Translating it yields CASSLTSTGYSGELFF.

The V call is TRBV7-3, the J call TRBJ1-1; D is unresolved. CDR3 length equals 15 residues. The V end was cut by 5 bases, the J end by 0 bases, with 13 bases between. Germline lookup yields CDR1 SGHTA and CDR2 FQGTGA. CDR3 in amino acids: CASSPYPGVNTEAFF. CDR3 nucleotides: TGTGCCAGCAGCCCTTATCCGGGAGTGAACACTGAAGCTTTCTTT.

This chain uses TRBV18 with TRBJ1-1; D is perhaps TRBD1 (5 bases). The CDR3 is made up of 15 amino acids. Trimming took off 5 bases at V and 5 bases at J, with 18 bases between the two ends. Germline V gives CDR1 KGHSH, CDR2 LQKENI. The CDR3: CASSASAGYGTEAFF. In nucleotides, the CDR3 is TGTGCCAGCTCAGCTTCAGCAGGGTATGGGACTGAAGCTTTCTTT.

The chain links TRBV6-1 to TRBJ2-7; unclear D gene. The germline gives CDR1 MNHNS, CDR2 SASEGT. The CDR3 consists of 14 residues. Trimming removed 6 bases at V and 2 bases at J, with 14 bases between. For the CDR3, the DNA is TGTGCCAGCAGCCCCCGGACGGCTCCCTACGAGCAGTACTTC. Translation gives CASSPRTAPYEQYF.

This clone appeared a single time. The CDR3 region has the DNA TGTGCCAGTAGTGGGGGACAGGGTAAGCAGTACTTC. Its translation is CASSGGQGKQYF. The rearrangement uses TRBV19 and TRBJ2-7, with 9 bases matching TRBD1. The junction had 4 bases not matched to a gene; V was cut back by 5 bases and J by 8 bases. This CDR3 is 12 amino acids long. CDR1 and CDR2 (germline): LNHDA, SQIVND (reference sequence).

The chain employs TRBV7-9 and TRBJ2-2; D call uncertain. V lost 3 bases and J 1 base, leaving 9 bases between the germline ends. CDR1 is SEHNR, CDR2 FQNEAQ, per germline (reference sequence). The CDR3 covers 15 residues. The CDR3 loop reads CASSLRQMNTGELFF. The CDR3 nucleotides are TGTGCCAGCAGCTTGCGGCAGATGAACACCGGGGAGCTGTTTTTT.